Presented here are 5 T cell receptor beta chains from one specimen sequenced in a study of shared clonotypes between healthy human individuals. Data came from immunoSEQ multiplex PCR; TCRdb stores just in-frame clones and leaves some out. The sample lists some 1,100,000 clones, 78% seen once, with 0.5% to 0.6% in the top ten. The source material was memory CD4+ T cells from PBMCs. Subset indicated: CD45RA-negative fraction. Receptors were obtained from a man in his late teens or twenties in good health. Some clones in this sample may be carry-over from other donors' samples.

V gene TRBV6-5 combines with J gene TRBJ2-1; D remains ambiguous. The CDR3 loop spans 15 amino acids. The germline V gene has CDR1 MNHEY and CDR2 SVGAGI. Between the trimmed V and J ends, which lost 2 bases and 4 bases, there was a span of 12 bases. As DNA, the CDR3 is TGTGCCAGCAGTTACGAAGAAGCGACGTACAATGAGCAGTTCTTC. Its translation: CASSYEEATYNEQFF.

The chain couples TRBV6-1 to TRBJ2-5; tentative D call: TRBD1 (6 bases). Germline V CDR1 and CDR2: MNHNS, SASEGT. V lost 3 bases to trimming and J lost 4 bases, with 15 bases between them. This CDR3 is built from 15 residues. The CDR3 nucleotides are TGTGCCAGCAGTGATCCGACAGGCTTCCCAGAGACCCAGTACTTC. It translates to CASSDPTGFPETQYF.

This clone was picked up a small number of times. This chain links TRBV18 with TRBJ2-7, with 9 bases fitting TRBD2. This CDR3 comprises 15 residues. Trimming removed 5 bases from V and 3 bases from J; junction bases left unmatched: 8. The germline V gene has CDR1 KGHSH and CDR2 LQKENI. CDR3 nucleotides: TGTGCCAGCTCAATTCTAGCGGGGCCACTCTACGAGCAGTACTTC. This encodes CASSILAGPLYEQYF.

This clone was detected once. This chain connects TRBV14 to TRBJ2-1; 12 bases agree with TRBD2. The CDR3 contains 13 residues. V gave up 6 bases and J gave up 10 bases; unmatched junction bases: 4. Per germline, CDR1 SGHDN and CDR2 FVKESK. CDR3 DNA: TGTGCCAGCAGACTAGCGGGAGGAAGCGAGCAGTTCTTC. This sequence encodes CASRLAGGSEQFF.

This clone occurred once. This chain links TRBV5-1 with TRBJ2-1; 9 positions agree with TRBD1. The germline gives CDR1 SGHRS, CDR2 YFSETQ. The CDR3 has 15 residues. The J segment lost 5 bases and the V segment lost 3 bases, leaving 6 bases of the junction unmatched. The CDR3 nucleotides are TGCGCCAGCAGCTCGGGGACAGGGCATCACAATGAGCAGTTCTTC. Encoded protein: CASSSGTGHHNEQFF.